This TCR beta chain was obtained from a study of vaccination effects on CD4 cells after COVID-19. The table came from immunoSEQ multiplex PCR; TCRdb's copy has only in-frame clones and leaves some out. The sample carries approximately 54,000 clones, around 80% recorded once. To note about this clone: Antigen specificity is unknown.

Viral peptide pools were used in the ViraFEST assay to expand antigen-specific CD4+ T cells, and sequencing came afterward. Culture lasted around eleven days before CD4+ T cell isolation. Each culture had half its medium swapped for IL-2 medium on days 3 and 7. Per the germline V gene, CDR1 is LNHDA and CDR2 is SQIVND (reference sequence). The CDR3 runs to 18 residues. V was clipped by 6 bases and J by 0 bases, with 22 bases between them. The V gene is TRBV19, the J gene TRBJ2-3; D is perhaps TRBD2 (7 bases). The specimen comprised CD4+ T cells from PBMCs cultured with HCoV-229E spike peptides, sampled before COVID-19 vaccination. The origin of this receptor is a human donor who received a COVID-19 vaccine. Here the CDR3 reads CASRKRVGGAESTDTQYF. For the CDR3, the DNA is TGTGCCAGTAGGAAAAGGGTTGGGGGGGCCGAAAGCACAGATACGCAGTATTTT. Full variable domain (remainder filled in from reference TRBV19 and TRBJ2-3): DGGITQSPKYLFRKEGQNVTLSCEQNLNHDAMYWYRQDPGQGLRLIYYSQIVNDFQKGDIAEGYSVSREKKESFPLTVTSAQKNPTAFYLCASRKRVGGAESTDTQYFGPGTRLTVL.